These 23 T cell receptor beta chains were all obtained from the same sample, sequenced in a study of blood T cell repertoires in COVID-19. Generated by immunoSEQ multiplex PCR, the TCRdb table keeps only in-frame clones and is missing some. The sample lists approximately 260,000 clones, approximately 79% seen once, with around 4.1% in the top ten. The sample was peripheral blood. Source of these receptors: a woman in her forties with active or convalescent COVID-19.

The CDR3 loop reads CASSTRGRGNTIYF. Here the CDR3 DNA reads TGTGCCAGCAGCACCCGAGGTCGGGGAAACACCATATATTTT. The chain employs TRBV7-2 and TRBJ1-3, with no clear D. The germline V and J ends were trimmed by 5 bases and 4 bases, with 12 bases remaining between them. Germline V lookup: CDR1 SGHTA, CDR2 FQGNSA. The CDR3 is 14 residues long.

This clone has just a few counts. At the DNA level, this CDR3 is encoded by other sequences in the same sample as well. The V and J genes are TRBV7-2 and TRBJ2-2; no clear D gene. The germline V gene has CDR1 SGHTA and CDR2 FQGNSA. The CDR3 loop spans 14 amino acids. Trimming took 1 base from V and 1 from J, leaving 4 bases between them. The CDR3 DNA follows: TGTGCCAGCAGCTTAGGGCAGAACACCGGGGAGCTGTTTTTT. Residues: CASSLGQNTGELFF.

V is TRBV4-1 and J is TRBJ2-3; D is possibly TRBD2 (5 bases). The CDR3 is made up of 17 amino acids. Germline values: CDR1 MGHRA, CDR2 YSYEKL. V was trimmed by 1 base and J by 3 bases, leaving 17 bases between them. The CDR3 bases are TGCGCCAGCAGCCAAGGGCAACTAGTACGTGGGACAGATACGCAGTATTTT. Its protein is CASSQGQLVRGTDTQYF.

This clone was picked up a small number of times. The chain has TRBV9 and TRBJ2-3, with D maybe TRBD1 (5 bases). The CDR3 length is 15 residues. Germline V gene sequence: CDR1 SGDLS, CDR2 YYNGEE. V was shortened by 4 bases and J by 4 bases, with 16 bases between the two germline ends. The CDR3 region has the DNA TGTGCCAGCAGCAGACAGTTCGGGCCAGCAGATACGCAGTATTTT. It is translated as CASSRQFGPADTQYF.

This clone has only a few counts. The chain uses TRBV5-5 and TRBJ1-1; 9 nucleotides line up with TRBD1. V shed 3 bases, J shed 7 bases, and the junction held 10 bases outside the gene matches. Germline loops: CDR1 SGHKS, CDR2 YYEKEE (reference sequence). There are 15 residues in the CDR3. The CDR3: CASSSYGTGKVEAFF. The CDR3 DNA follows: TGTGCCAGCAGCTCTTACGGGACAGGGAAAGTTGAAGCTTTCTTT.

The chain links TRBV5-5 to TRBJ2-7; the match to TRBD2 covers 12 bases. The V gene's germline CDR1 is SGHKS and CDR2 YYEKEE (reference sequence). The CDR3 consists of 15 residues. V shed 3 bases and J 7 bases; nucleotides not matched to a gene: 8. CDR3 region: CASSWSSGGAFEQYF. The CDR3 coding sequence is TGTGCCAGCAGCTGGTCTAGCGGGGGGGCCTTTGAGCAGTACTTC.

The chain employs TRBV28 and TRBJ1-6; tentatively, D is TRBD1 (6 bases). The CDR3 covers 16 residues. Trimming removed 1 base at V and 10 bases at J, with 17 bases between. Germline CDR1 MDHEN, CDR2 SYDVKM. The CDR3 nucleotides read TGTGCCAGCAGTTTATCGACGGGGGGGGCAGGGTCACCCCTCCACTTT. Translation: CASSLSTGGAGSPLHF.

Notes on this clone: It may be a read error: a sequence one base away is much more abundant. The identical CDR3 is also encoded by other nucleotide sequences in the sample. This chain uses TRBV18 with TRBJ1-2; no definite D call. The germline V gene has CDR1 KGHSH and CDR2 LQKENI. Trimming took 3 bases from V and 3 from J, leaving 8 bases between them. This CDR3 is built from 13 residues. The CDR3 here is CASSPEVDYGYTF. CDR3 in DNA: TGTGCCAGCTCACCGGAGGTGGACTATGGCTACACCTTC.

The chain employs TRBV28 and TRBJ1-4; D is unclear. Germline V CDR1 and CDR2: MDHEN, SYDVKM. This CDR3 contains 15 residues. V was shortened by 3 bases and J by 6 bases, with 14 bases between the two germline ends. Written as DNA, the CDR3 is TGTGCCAGCAGTTTTAGCGGAACCTGGGATGAAAAACTGTTTTTT. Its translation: CASSFSGTWDEKLFF. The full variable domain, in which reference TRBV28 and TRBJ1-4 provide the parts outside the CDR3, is DVKVTQSSRYLVKRTGEKVFLECVQDMDHENMFWYRQDPGLGLRLIYFSYDVKMKEKGDIPEGYSVSREKKERFSLILESASTNQTSMYLCASSFSGTWDEKLFFGSGTQLSVL.

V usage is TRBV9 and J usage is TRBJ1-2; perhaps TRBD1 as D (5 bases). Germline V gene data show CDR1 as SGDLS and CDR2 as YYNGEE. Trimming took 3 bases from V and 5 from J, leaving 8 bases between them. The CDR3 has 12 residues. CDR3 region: CASSADSYGYTF. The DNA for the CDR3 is TGTGCCAGCAGCGCCGACAGTTATGGCTACACCTTC.

CDR3 loop: CASSREALGAEAFF. CDR3 sequence (DNA): TGTGCCAGCAGTCGAGAGGCTCTTGGGGCGGAAGCTTTCTTT. The chain links TRBV3-1 (or the pseudogene TRBV3-2) to TRBJ1-1; D is possibly TRBD1 (5 bases). V was trimmed by 6 bases and J by 8 bases, leaving 19 bases between them. The CDR3 covers 14 residues. Germline loops: CDR1 LGHDT, CDR2 YNNKEL (reference sequence).

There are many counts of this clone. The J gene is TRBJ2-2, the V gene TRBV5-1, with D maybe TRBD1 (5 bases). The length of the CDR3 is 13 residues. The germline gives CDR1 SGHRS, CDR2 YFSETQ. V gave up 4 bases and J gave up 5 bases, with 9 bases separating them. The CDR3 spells CASSLRVTGELFF. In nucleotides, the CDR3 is TGCGCCAGCAGCCTCAGGGTTACCGGGGAGCTGTTTTTT. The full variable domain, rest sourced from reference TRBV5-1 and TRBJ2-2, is KAGVTQTPRYLIKTRGQQVTLSCSPISGHRSVSWYQQTPGQGLQFLFEYFSETQRNKGNFPGRFSGRQFSNSRSEMNVSTLELGDSALYLCASSLRVTGELFFGEGSRLTVL.

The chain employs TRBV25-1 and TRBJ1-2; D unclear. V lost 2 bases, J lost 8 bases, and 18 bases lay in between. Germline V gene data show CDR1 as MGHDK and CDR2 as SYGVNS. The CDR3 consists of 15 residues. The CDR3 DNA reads TGTGCCAGCAGTGAACCCCTCCCGGCAGGCAGCGGCTACACCTTC. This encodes CASSEPLPAGSGYTF.

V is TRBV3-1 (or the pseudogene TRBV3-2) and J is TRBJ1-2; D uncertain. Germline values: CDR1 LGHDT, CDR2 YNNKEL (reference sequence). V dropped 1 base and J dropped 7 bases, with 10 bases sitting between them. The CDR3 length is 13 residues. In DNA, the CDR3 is TGTGCCAGCAGCCAAGCGCGACCAGGTGGCTACACCTTC. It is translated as CASSQARPGGYTF.

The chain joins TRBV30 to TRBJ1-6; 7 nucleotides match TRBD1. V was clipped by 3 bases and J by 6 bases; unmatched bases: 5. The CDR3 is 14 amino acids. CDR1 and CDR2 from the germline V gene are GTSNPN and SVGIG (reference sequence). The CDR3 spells CAWRLPGGNSPLHF. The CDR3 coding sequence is TGTGCCTGGAGACTGCCAGGGGGTAATTCACCCCTCCACTTT. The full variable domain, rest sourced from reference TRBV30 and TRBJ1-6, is SQTIHQWPATLVQPVGSPLSLECTVEGTSNPNLYWYRQAAGRGLQLLFYSVGIGQISSEVPQNLSASRPQDRQFILSSKKLLLSDSGFYLCAWRLPGGNSPLHFGNGTRLTVT.

The CDR3 loop reads CASSLGVRDGYTF. The DNA for the CDR3 is TGCGCCAGCAGCTTGGGGGTCAGGGATGGCTACACCTTC. The J gene is TRBJ1-2, the V gene TRBV5-1; possibly TRBD1 for D (5 bases). The V gene's germline CDR1 is SGHRS and CDR2 YFSETQ. Trimming removed 0 bases at V and 6 bases at J, with 9 bases between. This CDR3 spans 13 amino acids.

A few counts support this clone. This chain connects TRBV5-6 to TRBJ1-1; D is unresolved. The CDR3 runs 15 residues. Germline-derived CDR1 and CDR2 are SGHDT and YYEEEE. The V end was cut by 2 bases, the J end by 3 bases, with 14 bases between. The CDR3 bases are TGTGCCAGCAGCTTCCGGGAATGGGTATACACTGAAGCTTTCTTT. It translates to CASSFREWVYTEAFF.

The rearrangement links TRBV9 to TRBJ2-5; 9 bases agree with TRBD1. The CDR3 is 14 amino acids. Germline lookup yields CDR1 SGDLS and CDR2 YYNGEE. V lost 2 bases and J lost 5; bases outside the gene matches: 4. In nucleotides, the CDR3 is TGTGCCAGCAGCGTGACAGGGGGACAGGAGACCCAGTACTTC. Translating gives CASSVTGGQETQYF. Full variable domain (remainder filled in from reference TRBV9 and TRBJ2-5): DSGVTQTPKHLITATGQRVTLRCSPRSGDLSVYWYQQSLDQGLQFLIQYYNGEERAKGNILERFSAQQFPDLHSELNLSSLELGDSALYFCASSVTGGQETQYFGPGTRLLVL.

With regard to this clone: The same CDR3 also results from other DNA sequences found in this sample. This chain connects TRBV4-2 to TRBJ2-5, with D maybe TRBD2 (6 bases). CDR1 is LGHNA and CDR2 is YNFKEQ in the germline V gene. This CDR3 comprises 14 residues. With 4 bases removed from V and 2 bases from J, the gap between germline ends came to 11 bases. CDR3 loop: CASSLGTGQETQYF. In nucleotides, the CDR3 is TGTGCCAGCAGCCTTGGGACTGGGCAAGAGACCCAGTACTTC.

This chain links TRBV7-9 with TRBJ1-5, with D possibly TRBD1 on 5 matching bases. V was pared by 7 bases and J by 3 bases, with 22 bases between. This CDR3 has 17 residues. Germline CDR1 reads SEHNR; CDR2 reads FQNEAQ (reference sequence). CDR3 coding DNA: TGTGCCAGCATCCTGGGGGGGTATAGCGGGTTCAATCAGCCCCAGCATTTT. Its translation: CASILGGYSGFNQPQHF.

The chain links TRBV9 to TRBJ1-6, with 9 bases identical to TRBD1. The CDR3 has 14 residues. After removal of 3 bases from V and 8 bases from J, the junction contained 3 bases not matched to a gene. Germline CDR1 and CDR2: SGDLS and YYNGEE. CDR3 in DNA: TGTGCCAGCAGCGGTGGACAGGGGCATTCACCCCTCCACTTT. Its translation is CASSGGQGHSPLHF.

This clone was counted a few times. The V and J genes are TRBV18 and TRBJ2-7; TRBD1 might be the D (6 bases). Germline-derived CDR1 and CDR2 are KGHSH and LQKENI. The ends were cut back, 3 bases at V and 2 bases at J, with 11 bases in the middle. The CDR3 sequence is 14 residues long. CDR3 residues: CASSPPRDTYEQYF. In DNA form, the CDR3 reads TGTGCCAGCTCACCCCCAAGGGACACCTACGAGCAGTACTTC.

CDR3 in DNA: TGTGCCTGGAGCGCCGACAGGGCACCTAATGAAAAACTGTTTTTT. It is translated as CAWSADRAPNEKLFF. J is TRBJ1-4 and V is TRBV30, with 7 bases that match TRBD1. The ends lost 3 bases at V and 3 bases at J; junction bases unmatched: 7. The CDR3 sequence is 15 residues long. Germline CDR1 and CDR2: GTSNPN and SVGIG (reference sequence).